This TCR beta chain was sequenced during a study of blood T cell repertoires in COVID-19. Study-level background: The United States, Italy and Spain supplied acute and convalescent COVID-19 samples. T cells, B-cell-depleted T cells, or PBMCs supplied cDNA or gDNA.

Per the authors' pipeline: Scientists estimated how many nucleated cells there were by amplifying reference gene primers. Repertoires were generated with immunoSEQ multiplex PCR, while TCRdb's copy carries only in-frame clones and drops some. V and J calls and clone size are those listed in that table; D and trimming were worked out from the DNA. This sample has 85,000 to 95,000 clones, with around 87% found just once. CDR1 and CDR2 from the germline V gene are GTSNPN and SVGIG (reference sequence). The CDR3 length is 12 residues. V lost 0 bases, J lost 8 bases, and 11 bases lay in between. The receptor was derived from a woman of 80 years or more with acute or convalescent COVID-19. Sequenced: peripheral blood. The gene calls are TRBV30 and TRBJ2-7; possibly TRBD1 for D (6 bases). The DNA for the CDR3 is TGTGCCTGGAGTGTACCCAGGGGTCAGCAGTACTTC. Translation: CAWSVPRGQQYF.